This T cell receptor (beta chain) is from a study of T cell repertoires in cytomegalovirus infection. Study details: Use of recently identified HLA-C-restricted and well-studied HLA-B-restricted CMV epitopes was part of the study.

This clonotype was counted a few times. Its specificity is not known. TCRdb re-analysed the reads in MiXCR, keeping a single row per CDR3 protein. The sample includes some 480,000 distinct CDR3 sequences, 30% to 40% of them seen just once. The starting material was cultured PBMCs, obtained from culture after CMV antigen stimulation. The TCR was taken from a human donor in good health (CMV status not recorded). Some clones in this sample may be carry-over from other donors' samples.

CDR3 sequence reads: CASSLEAGWGEAFF. The CDR3, as DNA: TGTGCCAGCAGCTTAGAGGCAGGGTGGGGCGAAGCTTTCTTT. The rearrangement uses TRBV7-2 and TRBJ1-1, with D perhaps TRBD1 (5 bases). Deletions cut 1 base from V and 8 bases from J, with 14 bases between. The CDR3 loop spans 14 amino acids. Germline assignment: CDR1 SGHTA and CDR2 FQGNSA.